This entry lists 8 T cell receptor beta chains sequenced from one sample in a study of blood T cell repertoires in COVID-19 (dated by TCRdb to 2019 to 2021). The library was generated by the immunoSEQ multiplex PCR assay. Sourced from immuneACCESS, this table was stored by TCRdb with only in-frame sequences that have V and J called. A share of the clones is absent; for the studies checked, an unresolved V gene accounts for under half, and the remainder has no known explanation. For this sample there are 120,000 to 150,000 clones; over 80% appear just once. The top ten clones comprise about 6% of the sample. The material sequenced was peripheral blood. The receptors stem from an elderly man with acute or convalescent COVID-19.

CDR3 in amino acids: CASSPWDSLDSPLHF. The CDR3 nucleotides are TGTGCCAGCTCACCCTGGGACAGTCTGGATTCACCCCTCCACTTT. The chain recombines TRBV18 with TRBJ1-6; TRBD1 agrees at 7 bases. The CDR3 consists of 15 residues. CDR1 and CDR2 from the germline V gene are KGHSH and LQKENI. The ends lost 3 bases at V and 8 bases at J; junction bases unmatched: 7.

V is TRBV7-2 and J is TRBJ2-3; 7 bases are a match to TRBD2. J gave up 5 bases and V 1 base, and 6 bases lay outside the gene matches. Germline CDR1 reads SGHTA; CDR2 reads FQGNSA. This CDR3 region has 15 residues. The CDR3 DNA reads as TGTGCCAGCAGCTTAGGGGCGGGAGTTGTAGATACGCAGTATTTT. It encodes CASSLGAGVVDTQYF.

On this clone itself: The sample holds other DNA sequences that translate to the same CDR3. The chain recombines TRBV29-1 with TRBJ1-1; the D is unclear. The V gene lost 4 bases and the J gene lost 2 bases, with 11 bases spanning the gap. Germline V lookup: CDR1 SQVTM, CDR2 ANQGSEA. The CDR3 runs 13 residues. The CDR3 DNA is TGCAGCGTTGCCGCGGGGTCAAACACTGAAGCTTTCTTT. Amino acid sequence: CSVAAGSNTEAFF.

V gene TRBV28 combines with J gene TRBJ1-5; 10 bases align to TRBD1. Germline loops: CDR1 MDHEN, CDR2 SYDVKM. CDR3 length: 14 residues. The junction had 6 bases not matched to a gene; V was cut back by 7 bases and J by 6 bases. CDR3 region: CASNQGQGGQPQHF. In nucleotides, the CDR3 is TGTGCCAGCAACCAAGGACAGGGGGGTCAGCCCCAGCATTTT.

V usage is TRBV3-1 (or the pseudogene TRBV3-2) and J usage is TRBJ2-4; D is unresolved. Germline values: CDR1 LGHDT, CDR2 YNNKEL (reference sequence). V was clipped by 3 bases and J by 6 bases, with 12 bases between them. This CDR3 region has 14 residues. The CDR3 nucleotides are TGTGCCAGCAGCCACCTGGGCTTAGGAAACATTCAGTACTTC. This translates into CASSHLGLGNIQYF.

This clone was seen only once. The gene calls are TRBV6-5 and TRBJ2-2; D may be TRBD1 (6 bases). Trimming stripped 6 bases from V and 6 bases from J, with 11 bases between. Germline values: CDR1 MNHEY, CDR2 SVGAGI. This CDR3 spans 13 amino acids. The CDR3 reads CASRTRGPGELFF. The DNA of the CDR3 is TGTGCCAGCAGAACCAGGGGCCCCGGGGAGCTGTTTTTT.

This rearrangement joins TRBV28 to TRBJ2-1, with a possible D match to TRBD2 (6 bases). There are 12 residues in the CDR3. From germline, CDR1 is MDHEN and CDR2 SYDVKM. V shed 6 bases and J shed 9 bases, with 12 bases lying between them. The CDR3 sequence is CASSYRRGEQFF. The CDR3, as DNA: TGTGCCAGCAGCTACAGGCGGGGTGAGCAGTTCTTC.

This clone appeared a few times. The chain carries TRBV11-2 and TRBJ1-1; no reliable D call. This CDR3 contains 13 residues. V lost 4 bases, J lost 10 bases, and 16 bases lay in between. Germline assignment: CDR1 SGHAT and CDR2 FQNNGV. For the CDR3, the DNA is TGTGCCAGCAGCTCTGCCGGGTTCTTACGAGCTTTCTTT. Translation gives CASSSAGFLRAFF.